The 19 T cell receptor beta chains presented below share a single source sample, sequenced in a study of shared clonotypes between healthy human individuals. Assay: immunoSEQ multiplex PCR; the TCRdb copy retains only in-frame clones and omits some. This table holds millions of clones, 90% to 95% found once. Sequencing used naive CD4+ T cells sorted from blood. Subset given: CD45RA+ positively selected. These receptors were taken from a young man in good health.

This clone appeared once. The junction departs from germline at one end; a sequencing error may be responsible. The rearrangement joins TRBV15 to TRBJ2-7, with D maybe TRBD2 (7 bases). Germline values: CDR1 LNHNV, CDR2 YYDKDF (reference sequence). The CDR3 totals 12 residues. The CDR3 DNA reads TGTGCCACCAGCAGAGCCACGGGGGGCCAAAACTTC. Translation gives CATSRATGGQNF.

Concerning this clone itself: This sequence may be a read error, since a much larger clone differs from it by one base. The same CDR3 is also encoded by other DNA sequences in this sample. CDR3 loop: CASSPNSGGLGYTF. The CDR3 DNA follows: TGCGCCAGCAGCCCCAATTCAGGGGGGCTTGGCTACACCTTC. This rearrangement joins TRBV4-3 to TRBJ1-2; TRBD1 matches 7 bases. CDR1 and CDR2 from the germline V gene are LGHNA and YSLEER. V lost 4 bases, J lost 7 bases, and 9 bases stayed unmatched. The CDR3 is made up of 14 amino acids.

DNA of the CDR3: TGTGCCAGCAGCTTAGGGGGCGGGGCCAGATACTACGAGCAGTACTTC. Encoded protein: CASSLGGGARYYEQYF. The rearrangement uses TRBV13 and TRBJ2-7; D might be TRBD2 (6 bases). There are 16 residues in the CDR3. The germline V gene encodes CDR1 PRHDT and CDR2 FYEKMQ (reference sequence). V was trimmed by 0 bases and J by 3 bases, leaving 15 bases between them.

The rearrangement links TRBV7-8 to TRBJ2-7, with D maybe TRBD2 (6 bases). The CDR3 has 15 amino acids. V was trimmed by 5 bases and J by 3 bases, leaving 17 bases between them. In germline, CDR1 is SGHVS, CDR2 FQNEAQ. The DNA of the CDR3 is TGTGCCAGCAGCCTAACTGGACTAACCGTCTACGAGCAGTACTTC. It specifies CASSLTGLTVYEQYF.

The chain carries TRBV28 and TRBJ2-2; D uncertain. The CDR3 spans 16 residues. In germline, CDR1 is MDHEN, CDR2 SYDVKM. Deletions cut 4 bases from V and 1 base from J, with 13 bases between. The CDR3 loop reads CASSSWPGLNTGELFF. The CDR3 DNA is TGTGCCAGCAGTTCGTGGCCCGGCTTGAACACCGGGGAGCTGTTTTTT. Using reference TRBV28 and TRBJ2-2 for the parts outside the CDR3, the full variable domain is DVKVTQSSRYLVKRTGEKVFLECVQDMDHENMFWYRQDPGLGLRLIYFSYDVKMKEKGDIPEGYSVSREKKERFSLILESASTNQTSMYLCASSSWPGLNTGELFFGEGSRLTVL.

The chain has TRBV5-5 and TRBJ1-2; maybe TRBD1 (6 bases). The CDR3 consists of 19 residues. V gave up 4 bases and J gave up 1 base, with 26 bases separating them. Germline assignment: CDR1 SGHKS and CDR2 YYEKEE (reference sequence). CDR3 DNA sequence: TGTGCCAGCAGCACCCGGGACATACTCGGGTCTAGTGGTAACTATGGCTACACCTTC. Its protein product is CASSTRDILGSSGNYGYTF.

This clone was found once. The chain has TRBV18 and TRBJ1-1; D is possibly TRBD1 (5 bases). The germline V and J ends were trimmed by 8 bases and 2 bases, with 12 bases remaining between them. This CDR3 region has 13 residues. Germline lookup yields CDR1 KGHSH and CDR2 LQKENI. CDR3 sequence reads: CASAQGENTEAFF. CDR3 nucleotide sequence: TGTGCCAGCGCGCAGGGCGAAAACACTGAAGCTTTCTTT.

The J gene is TRBJ2-3, the V gene TRBV19, with 7 bases aligning to TRBD2. The CDR3 has 15 residues. Germline trimming cut 5 bases from V and 0 bases from J; bases unmatched to any gene: 5. CDR1 LNHDA and CDR2 SQIVND come from the germline V gene (reference sequence). Written as DNA, the CDR3 is TGTGCCAGTAGTGGGCCGGGGGGTAGCACAGATACGCAGTATTTT. This encodes CASSGPGGSTDTQYF.

Points on this clone: The identical CDR3 is also encoded by other nucleotide sequences in the sample. The chain couples TRBV10-3 to TRBJ2-4; D is unclear. Trimming took 3 bases from V and 5 from J, leaving 5 bases between them. The CDR3 contains 12 residues. Per the germline V gene, CDR1 is ENHRY and CDR2 is SYGVKD. Here the CDR3 DNA reads TGTGCCATCAGTGAAAGGGAAAACATTCAGTACTTC. This gives the protein CAISERENIQYF.

The chain is built from TRBV6-1 and TRBJ1-6; D may be TRBD1 (5 bases). CDR3 length: 15 amino acids. The V gene's germline CDR1 is MNHNS and CDR2 SASEGT. The V end was cut by 5 bases, the J end by 3 bases, with 11 bases between. CDR3 bases: TGTGCCAGCAGTCAGGGCCAATTCTATAATTCACCCCTCCACTTT. It codes for CASSQGQFYNSPLHF.

Here the CDR3 DNA reads TGTGCCAGCAGCCTGCGTCTAGTTGGGGGCGAGCAGTACTTC. Translation: CASSLRLVGGEQYF. This chain links TRBV5-6 with TRBJ2-7; either TRBD1 or TRBD2 may fit D (5 bases each). The CDR3 is made up of 14 amino acids. The germline V and J ends were trimmed by 4 bases and 6 bases, with 17 bases remaining between them. Germline V gives CDR1 SGHDT, CDR2 YYEEEE.

The chain has TRBV30 and TRBJ2-2; 10 bases map to TRBD2. This CDR3 contains 16 residues. Germline trimming cut 0 bases from V and 4 bases from J; bases unmatched to any gene: 5. The germline V gene encodes CDR1 GTSNPN and CDR2 SVGIG (reference sequence). The CDR3 spells CAWSVPSGSGTGELFF. CDR3 coding DNA: TGTGCCTGGAGTGTACCTAGCGGGAGTGGCACCGGGGAGCTGTTTTTT.

This chain uses TRBV6-1 with TRBJ1-2, with 8 positions matching TRBD1. The CDR3 is 14 amino acids. The V gene end was trimmed by 7 bases and the J gene end by 4 bases; junction bases not matched to a gene: 8. CDR1 and CDR2 (germline): MNHNS, SASEGT. In DNA form, the CDR3 reads TGTGCCAGCACCCCGGGACAGGCTTCCTATGGCTACACCTTC. Translated: CASTPGQASYGYTF.

The gene calls are TRBV4-2 and TRBJ2-3; D gene unclear. V was pared by 0 bases and J by 1 base, with 11 bases between. This CDR3 contains 16 residues. Germline V gene lookup returns CDR1 LGHNA and CDR2 YNFKEQ. CDR3 residues: CASSQDWSGRTDTQYF. The CDR3 DNA reads TGTGCCAGCAGCCAAGATTGGTCCGGACGCACAGATACGCAGTATTTT.

The chain recombines TRBV29-1 with TRBJ1-2; the D is unclear. Germline values: CDR1 SQVTM, CDR2 ANQGSEA. Trimming removed 3 bases from V and 4 bases from J, with 6 bases in between. The CDR3 covers 11 residues. The CDR3 coding sequence is TGCAGCGTTGACGCAGTCTATGGCTACACCTTC. Translating it yields CSVDAVYGYTF.

This clone has a single count. The V and J genes are TRBV10-2 and TRBJ2-7, with 7 nucleotides matching TRBD1. Per the germline V gene, CDR1 is WSHSY and CDR2 is SAAADI. The CDR3 is made up of 15 amino acids. J was trimmed by 0 bases and V by 4 bases; bases with no gene match: 6. The CDR3 loop reads CASSANRGLSYEQYF. The CDR3 DNA reads as TGCGCCAGCAGTGCGAACAGGGGCCTCTCCTACGAGCAGTACTTC.

The gene calls are TRBV6-6 and TRBJ2-3, with D perhaps TRBD1 or TRBD2 (5 bases each). V lost 8 bases and J 2 bases, leaving 11 bases between the germline ends. Germline CDR1 is MNHNY and CDR2 is SVGAGI (reference sequence). The CDR3 loop spans 13 amino acids. The CDR3 sequence: CASERDLTDTQYF. The CDR3 DNA is TGTGCCAGCGAAAGGGACCTCACAGATACGCAGTATTTT.

The rearrangement joins TRBV4-3 to TRBJ1-1, with 11 nucleotides matching TRBD1. Trimming removed 0 bases from V and 8 bases from J; junction bases left unmatched: 17. The CDR3 is made up of 19 amino acids. Germline loops: CDR1 LGHNA, CDR2 YSLEER. The CDR3 loop reads CASSQDGIPTGTGGEEAFF. CDR3 coding DNA: TGCGCCAGCAGCCAAGACGGCATCCCCACTGGGACAGGGGGGGAAGAAGCTTTCTTT.

This clone was detected only once. This chain connects TRBV7-9 to TRBJ2-2; D unclear. Germline CDR1 is SEHNR and CDR2 is FQNEAQ (reference sequence). The length of the CDR3 is 15 residues. Trimming removed 3 bases from V and 1 base from J, with 9 bases in between. CDR3 region: CASSFLPENTGELFF. CDR3 nucleotides: TGTGCCAGCAGCTTCCTTCCCGAGAACACCGGGGAGCTGTTTTTT. The full variable domain, in which reference TRBV7-9 and TRBJ2-2 provide the parts outside the CDR3, is DTGVSQNPRHKITKRGQNVTFRCDPISEHNRLYWYRQTLGQGPEFLTYFQNEAQLEKSRLLSDRFSAERPKGSFSTLEIQRTEQGDSAMYLCASSFLPENTGELFFGEGSRLTVL.